The present T cell receptor (beta chain) was sequenced within a study of OX40 agonist ivuxolimab in advanced cancers. Study-wide background: An anti-OX40 (CD134) antibody with agonistic activity, ivuxolimab, was administered to patients. A male proportion of approximately 80% was recorded, with mean age around 64 years and range roughly 23 to 79. Broader study findings: No antigen was identified for the clonally expanded peripheral T cells.

People who had autoimmune disease history or systemic immunosuppression were excluded. CDR3 length: 16 residues. V gave up 6 bases and J gave up 7 bases; unmatched junction bases: 12. Per germline, CDR1 MDHEN and CDR2 SYDVKM. Data came from immunoSEQ multiplex PCR; TCRdb stores just in-frame clones and leaves some out. The sample includes roughly 90,000 clones, about 83% seen only once; the top ten take 1.1% to 1.5%. As concerns this clone: Its target is not known.

The sequence derives from an adult with an advanced solid tumor such as melanoma, head and neck, liver or kidney cancer. The chain couples TRBV28 to TRBJ1-4; 9 bases fit TRBD1. Source: CD4+ or CD8+ T cells sorted from blood, taken in a trial of the OX40 agonist ivuxolimab. DNA of the CDR3: TGTGCCAGCAGCCTCATCGGGACAGGGAAAGGTGAAAAACTGTTTTTT. Encoded protein: CASSLIGTGKGEKLFF.